A selection of T cell receptor beta chains follows, all from one sample in a study of OX40 agonist ivuxolimab in advanced cancers. Libraries were prepared by immunoSEQ multiplex PCR; TCRdb keeps only in-frame clonotypes and omits some of them. The sample carries fewer than 90,000 clones, around 87% recorded once. Sequenced here: CD4+ or CD8+ T cells sorted from blood, sampled in a trial of the OX40 agonist ivuxolimab. These receptors were collected from an adult with an advanced solid tumor such as melanoma, head and neck, liver or kidney cancer. The CDR3 runs from the conserved cysteine through the conserved F or W. The D gene is left open where the match is weak. The size of a clone is reported for some rows only, either as once, few or many, or as a class for expanded clones.

TGCGCCAGCAGCACCGGACAGGAAGAAGGCTACACCTTC	CASSTGQEEGYTF	once	TRBD1	TRBV5-1	TRBJ1-2
TGTGCCAGCCAACAGGAATCCTATGGCTACACCTTC	CASQQESYGYTF	once	.	TRBV2	TRBJ1-2
TGTGCCAGTAGTCTGCGATCCACTAGCCTGACTTTCTTC	CASSLRSTSLTFF	.	.	TRBV19	TRBJ2-1
TGTGCCAGCAGTTCCACCCAGGGAGTCACTGAAGCTTTCTTT	CASSSTQGVTEAFF	.	.	TRBV6-6	TRBJ1-1
TGCGCCAGCAGCTTGTTCGGCGGGAGAAACACCGGGGAGCTGTTTTTT	CASSLFGGRNTGELFF	.	TRBD2	TRBV5-1	TRBJ2-2
TGTGCCAGCAGCGCCCGACAGTACCAAGAGACCCAGTACTTC	CASSARQYQETQYF	.	.	TRBV7-2	TRBJ2-5
TGTGCCAGCAGCCGTGGTGGCAGCACAGATACGCAGTATTTT	CASSRGGSTDTQYF	.	.	TRBV28	TRBJ2-3
TGTGCCAGCAGCCTCGTGAATGAAAAACTGTTTTTT	CASSLVNEKLFF	.	.	TRBV14	TRBJ1-4
TGTGCCATCAGTGAGTCTGGGCAGGGAAAGGAAAAACTGTTTTTT	CAISESGQGKEKLFF	.	.	TRBV10-3	TRBJ1-4
TGTGCCAGCAGCTTAGTTACAGGGGGCCTCTACGAGCAGTACTTC	CASSLVTGGLYEQYF	.	TRBD1	TRBV7-2	TRBJ2-7
TGTGCCAGCTCACCTACAGGGGAATATGGCTACACCTTC	CASSPTGEYGYTF	.	TRBD1	TRBV18	TRBJ1-2
TGTGCCAGCAGCAAAGACTCTAGCGGGAGGGCGCTCAATGAGCAGTTCTTC	CASSKDSSGRALNEQFF	.	TRBD2	TRBV5-4	TRBJ2-1
TGTGCCAGCAGTTACGGGGGACAAGTCTACAATGAGCAGTTCTTC	CASSYGGQVYNEQFF	.	.	TRBV6-6	TRBJ2-1
TGTGCCAGCAGTTTATTGCCTAGCGGGAGGCTCGAGCAGTACTTC	CASSLLPSGRLEQYF	.	TRBD2	TRBV27	TRBJ2-7
TGTGCCAGTAGTTCTCAGACAGGGGGCTCCACTGAAGCTTTCTTT	CASSSQTGGSTEAFF	.	TRBD1	TRBV19	TRBJ1-1
TGTGCCAGCAGCCCGCAATGGTCCAGTTCGTACAATGAGCAGTTCTTC	CASSPQWSSSYNEQFF	once	.	TRBV14	TRBJ2-1
TGTGCCAGCAGTGAGGATGCAGGTGGTGGCTACACCTTC	CASSEDAGGGYTF	.	.	TRBV6-5	TRBJ1-2
TGTGCCAGCTCACTAGGTGCGGACAGGATCGACGAGCAGTACTTC	CASSLGADRIDEQYF	.	TRBD1	TRBV18	TRBJ2-7
TGTGCCAGCAGTCCTCTACGGACTAGCGGGAGTTACGAGCAGTACTTC	CASSPLRTSGSYEQYF	.	TRBD2	TRBV28	TRBJ2-7
TGTGCCAGTAGCACTCAGACTAGCGTACACGAGCAGTACTTC	CASSTQTSVHEQYF	.	TRBD2	TRBV19	TRBJ2-7
TGTGCCAGCAGCCCCCTGGGCGGGAGAGGGGGAGAGCAGTACTTC	CASSPLGGRGGEQYF	.	.	TRBV6-4	TRBJ2-5
TGTGCTAGTGGTTCGCCCTTGTGGGGGGAAGGAAGAAACACCATATATTTT	CASGSPLWGEGRNTIYF	.	.	TRBV12-5	TRBJ1-3
TGTGCCAGCAGTCGATCTGGAAACACCATATATTTT	CASSRSGNTIYF	.	.	TRBV25-1	TRBJ1-3
TGTGCCAGCAGCAACCCCGGGACAGGATTTTACGAGCAGTACTTC	CASSNPGTGFYEQYF	.	TRBD1	TRBV7-8	TRBJ2-7
TGTGCCAGCAGTTCGACAGGGGGCTACACTGAAGCTTTCTTT	CASSSTGGYTEAFF	few	TRBD1	TRBV27	TRBJ1-1
TGTGCCAGCAGGCCGACTGCGGGGAATAATTCACCCCTCCACTTT	CASRPTAGNNSPLHF	.	.	TRBV6-4	TRBJ1-6
TGTGCCAGCAGCTTGGGGGGGCGCAGAGTCCTGACTTTC	CASSLGGRRVLTF	.	.	TRBV11-2	TRBJ2-6
TGTGCCAGCAGCCACCCCGGTCAGGGTAGGGAACTAGCGGGAGGTCTCTACGGCAAAAACATTCAGTACTTC	CASSHPGQGRELAGGLYGKNIQYF	few	TRBD2	TRBV4-2	TRBJ2-4
TGTGCCAGCTCACCACGGGCAGAACGGGAGACCCAGTACTTC	CASSPRAERETQYF	.	.	TRBV18	TRBJ2-5
TGCGCCAGCAGCCCGGCCGGAGATACGCAGTATTTT	CASSPAGDTQYF	.	.	TRBV5-1	TRBJ2-3
TGTGCCAGCAGCGCCACCAGTCATGGTGATACGCAGTATTTT	CASSATSHGDTQYF	.	.	TRBV7-2	TRBJ2-3
TGTGCCAGCAGTTTATCAGGGGGTACGCAGTATTTT	CASSLSGGTQYF	.	TRBD1	TRBV28	TRBJ2-3
TGTGCCAGTAGTATATTAGCGGGAGGTTCAGATGAGCAGTTCTTC	CASSILAGGSDEQFF	.	TRBD2	TRBV19	TRBJ2-1
TGTGCCAGTAAGACAGGGACTGGAAACACCATATATTTT	CASKTGTGNTIYF	.	TRBD1	TRBV28	TRBJ1-3
TGTGCCAGCAGGTCAGGACAGGGGGCTGCCTACGAGCAGTACTTC	CASRSGQGAAYEQYF	.	TRBD1	TRBV6-5	TRBJ2-7
TGTGCCAGCAGTGAACAAACGGGGATTTCCACAGATACGCAGTATTTT	CASSEQTGISTDTQYF	.	.	TRBV2	TRBJ2-3
TGTGCCAGCAGTTCCGGACTAGCGGGAGGGAGTGAGCAGTTCTTC	CASSSGLAGGSEQFF	few	TRBD2	TRBV11-3	TRBJ2-1
TGTGCCAGCAGTTACCCCACCCCCTACGAGCAGTACTTC	CASSYPTPYEQYF	.	.	TRBV6-5	TRBJ2-7